The 8 T cell receptor beta chains listed next were all sequenced from one sample in a study of shared clonotypes between healthy human individuals. Clones were sequenced by immunoSEQ multiplex PCR, and TCRdb holds only the in-frame ones, with some missing. The table shows about 690,000 clones, with roughly 88% occurring only once. Material for sequencing was memory CD8+ T cells from PBMCs. Subset indicated: CD45RO+ cells pooled with CCR7-negative TemRA cells. The source is a man aged 18 to 30 in good health. Some clones in this sample may be carry-over from other donors' samples.

The V call is TRBV7-2, the J call TRBJ2-1; D might be TRBD1 (6 bases). CDR1 is SGHTA and CDR2 is FQGNSA in the germline V gene. The CDR3 consists of 15 residues. V was trimmed by 3 bases and J by 0 bases, leaving 9 bases between them. CDR3 region: CASSFGTYSYNEQFF. CDR3 nucleotides: TGTGCCAGCAGCTTTGGGACATACTCCTACAATGAGCAGTTCTTC.

The chain has TRBV27 and TRBJ2-1; tentative D call: TRBD1 (5 bases). Trimming removed 0 bases from V and 6 bases from J, with 9 bases in between. Germline V gives CDR1 MNHEY, CDR2 SMNVEV (reference sequence). The CDR3 is 14 residues long. CDR3 protein: CASSLSQGPNEQFF. CDR3 coding DNA: TGTGCCAGCAGTTTATCGCAGGGTCCCAATGAGCAGTTCTTC.

The chain is built from TRBV11-2 and TRBJ1-2; D unclear. Trimming left V 1 base short and J 5 bases short, with 8 bases between. From germline, CDR1 is SGHAT and CDR2 FQNNGV. The CDR3 is 13 residues long. In DNA form, the CDR3 reads TGTGCCAGCAGCTTAGGACATATTTATGGCTACACCTTC. The encoded protein is CASSLGHIYGYTF.

This clone turned up a few times. The chain couples TRBV4-3 to TRBJ2-1; 8 nucleotides agree with TRBD2. Germline V gene data show CDR1 as LGHNA and CDR2 as YSLEER. The junction had 21 bases not matched to a gene; V was cut back by 4 bases and J by 1 base. CDR3 length: 21 residues. The CDR3 protein is CASSPQGGGLKKTSSYNEQFF. CDR3 nucleotide sequence: TGCGCCAGCAGCCCACAAGGCGGGGGGCTTAAAAAAACCTCATCCTACAATGAGCAGTTCTTC.

The chain has TRBV25-1 and TRBJ1-6; TRBD1 is a possible D gene (5 bases). V lost 8 bases, J lost 9 bases, and 14 bases lay in between. Germline V gene data show CDR1 as MGHDK and CDR2 as SYGVNS. This CDR3 region has 13 residues. CDR3 amino acids: CASHPGTGSPLHF. In nucleotides, the CDR3 is TGTGCCAGCCACCCGGGGACGGGTTCACCCCTCCACTTT. Looking up the rest from reference TRBV25-1 and TRBJ1-6 gives the full variable domain: EADIYQTPRYLVIGTGKKITLECSQTMGHDKMYWYQQDPGMELHLIHYSYGVNSTEKGDLSSESTVSRIRTEHFPLTLESARPSHTSQYLCASHPGTGSPLHFGNGTRLTVT.

The chain links TRBV11-2 to TRBJ2-1; no firm D call. Germline CDR1 is SGHAT and CDR2 is FQNNGV. The CDR3 totals 11 residues. V was trimmed by 4 bases and J by 5 bases, leaving 3 bases between them. CDR3 DNA: TGTGCCAGCAGCTGGGACAATGAGCAGTTCTTC. It yields the protein CASSWDNEQFF.

The chain couples TRBV9 to TRBJ2-7, with 11 bases identical to TRBD2. The germline gives CDR1 SGDLS, CDR2 YYNGEE. Trimming took 3 bases from V and 7 from J; bases not matched to a gene: 9. The CDR3 consists of 15 residues. DNA for the CDR3: TGTGCCAGCAGCGCATCACTAGCGGGAGCAAGTGAGCAGTACTTC. As protein: CASSASLAGASEQYF.

The chain links TRBV29-1 to TRBJ2-1; possibly TRBD2 for D (5 bases). CDR3 length equals 13 residues. With 7 bases removed from V and 3 bases from J, the gap between germline ends came to 13 bases. Germline values: CDR1 SQVTM, CDR2 ANQGSEA. The CDR3 bases are TGCAGCGGTTTAAACGGGGTCTACAATGAGCAGTTCTTC. As protein: CSGLNGVYNEQFF.